The 13 T cell receptor beta chains in this list originate from one sample, sequenced in a study of blood T cell repertoires in COVID-19. Clones were sequenced by immunoSEQ multiplex PCR, and TCRdb holds only the in-frame ones, with some missing. The table shows about 210,000 clones, with about four fifths occurring only once. Sequencing was done on a sample of PBMCs or T cells enriched from blood (not recorded which). These receptors all come from a woman aged 30 to 39 who had been exposed to COVID-19.

The J gene is TRBJ1-3, the V gene TRBV24-1; D unresolved. V lost 4 bases and J lost 4, with 4 bases in between. The germline gives CDR1 KGHDR, CDR2 SFDVKD. CDR3 length: 12 residues. The CDR3 here is CATSEHGNTIYF. CDR3 in DNA: TGTGCCACCAGTGAACACGGAAACACCATATATTTT.

The V call is TRBV9, the J call TRBJ1-2; 8 positions match TRBD1. Trimming took 0 bases from V and 2 from J; bases not matched to a gene: 3. Germline V gives CDR1 SGDLS, CDR2 YYNGEE. This CDR3 contains 15 residues. This CDR3 is CASSVVGTGNYGYTF. In DNA, the CDR3 is TGTGCCAGCAGCGTAGTAGGGACAGGAAACTATGGCTACACCTTC. Complete variable domain (other parts from reference TRBV9 and TRBJ1-2): DSGVTQTPKHLITATGQRVTLRCSPRSGDLSVYWYQQSLDQGLQFLIQYYNGEERAKGNILERFSAQQFPDLHSELNLSSLELGDSALYFCASSVVGTGNYGYTFGSGTRLTVV.

The chain employs TRBV7-9 and TRBJ1-2, with 9 positions matching TRBD1. The CDR3 length is 14 residues. Germline V lookup: CDR1 SEHNR, CDR2 FQNEAQ (reference sequence). Trimming removed 3 bases from V and 11 bases from J; junction bases left unmatched: 10. CDR3 coding DNA: TGTGCCAGCAGCTTCCCCCCGGGACAGGGTTGGTACACCTTC. It translates to CASSFPPGQGWYTF. The complete variable domain, with remaining parts taken from reference TRBV7-9 and TRBJ1-2, reads DTGVSQNPRHKITKRGQNVTFRCDPISEHNRLYWYRQTLGQGPEFLTYFQNEAQLEKSRLLSDRFSAERPKGSFSTLEIQRTEQGDSAMYLCASSFPPGQGWYTFGSGTRLTVV.

This clone was seen only once. The genes are TRBV7-2 and TRBJ1-6, with D tentatively TRBD1 (5 bases). The CDR3 runs 15 residues. V dropped 5 bases and J dropped 6 bases, with 14 bases sitting between them. The germline V gene encodes CDR1 SGHTA and CDR2 FQGNSA. This CDR3 reads CASSVFGGSNSPLHF. The DNA of the CDR3 is TGTGCCAGCAGCGTTTTCGGGGGGAGTAATTCACCCCTCCACTTT.

The CDR3 spells CASSYLMGANTEAFF. As DNA, the CDR3 is TGTGCCAGCAGTTACCTCATGGGGGCGAACACTGAAGCTTTCTTT. The chain uses TRBV6-2 or TRBV6-3 and TRBJ1-1; tentatively, D is TRBD1 (6 bases). The CDR3 sequence is 15 residues long. The germline gives CDR1 MNHEY, CDR2 SVGEGT. Trimming stripped 2 bases from V and 1 base from J, with 11 bases between.

Only one count was recorded for this clone. The J gene is TRBJ2-3, the V gene TRBV6-2 or TRBV6-3, with 10 bases lining up with TRBD2. The germline V gene encodes CDR1 MNHEY and CDR2 SVGEGT. The CDR3 spans 15 residues. Losses at the gene ends were 4 bases for V and 4 bases for J; bases not matched to a gene: 5. CDR3 bases: TGTGCCAGCAGTTTCTCTAGCGGGGGAGCAGATACGCAGTATTTT. Encoded protein: CASSFSSGGADTQYF.

This chain uses TRBV29-1 with TRBJ2-5; 10 nucleotides match TRBD2. The ends lost 7 bases at V and 5 bases at J; junction bases unmatched: 19. The germline CDR1 and CDR2 sequences are SQVTM and ANQGSEA. The CDR3 spans 17 residues. This CDR3 reads CSAAPGGSGGPGETQYF. The CDR3 nucleotides read TGCAGCGCGGCCCCCGGTGGTAGCGGGGGGCCTGGGGAGACCCAGTACTTC.

The V and J genes are TRBV5-4 and TRBJ2-7; D is undetermined. The V gene lost 0 bases and the J gene lost 7 bases, with 11 bases spanning the gap. CDR1 SGHNT and CDR2 YYREEE come from the germline V gene (reference sequence). CDR3 length equals 13 residues. The DNA for the CDR3 is TGTGCCAGCAGCTTGGATATGGCCGGGGAGCAGTACTTC. Translation: CASSLDMAGEQYF.

The chain recombines TRBV19 with TRBJ2-3, with TRBD2 matching 10 bases. V shed 6 bases and J 0 bases; nucleotides not matched to a gene: 3. Germline V gene sequence: CDR1 LNHDA, CDR2 SQIVND (reference sequence). This CDR3 contains 15 residues. CDR3 nucleotide sequence: TGTGCCAGTAGCACTAGCGGGGAAAGCACAGATACGCAGTATTTT. This sequence encodes CASSTSGESTDTQYF.

The CDR3 reads CASSLLAGYGELFF. CDR3 DNA: TGTGCCAGCAGTTTACTAGCGGGGTACGGGGAGCTGTTTTTT. The chain is built from TRBV27 and TRBJ2-2; 9 bases match TRBD2. Germline V gene lookup returns CDR1 MNHEY and CDR2 SMNVEV (reference sequence). V was clipped by 2 bases and J by 7 bases; unmatched bases: 2. The CDR3 is made up of 14 amino acids.

The chain joins TRBV3-1 (or the pseudogene TRBV3-2) to TRBJ2-1; 8 bases map to TRBD2. Germline-derived CDR1 and CDR2 are LGHDT and YNNKEL (reference sequence). The CDR3 runs 15 residues. V shed 1 base and J 7 bases; nucleotides not matched to a gene: 6. CDR3 bases: TGTGCCAGCAGCCAAGGGACTAGCCCTGGGAATGAGCAGTTCTTC. Its protein product is CASSQGTSPGNEQFF.

The chain recombines TRBV28 with TRBJ1-5; D perhaps matches TRBD1 (6 bases). This CDR3 has 15 residues. Trimming cost V 1 base and J 3 bases, with 10 bases left between them. In germline, CDR1 is MDHEN, CDR2 SYDVKM. DNA of the CDR3: TGTGCCAGCAGTTTATTCCCAGGGGACAATCAGCCCCAGCATTTT. The encoded protein is CASSLFPGDNQPQHF.

The V and J genes are TRBV5-8 and TRBJ1-2; weak D call: TRBD1 (6 bases). Deletions cut 1 base from V and 3 bases from J, with 10 bases between. Per the germline V gene, CDR1 is SGHTS and CDR2 is YDEGEE. The CDR3 loop spans 14 amino acids. CDR3 in amino acids: CASSLSQGYYGYTF. CDR3 nucleotide sequence: TGTGCCAGCAGCTTGTCCCAGGGGTACTATGGCTACACCTTC.